These 24 T cell receptor beta chains came from one sample sequenced in a study of cytomegalovirus exposure and HLA in healthy donors. PCR employed 60 Vbeta and 13 Jbeta primers. Generated by immunoSEQ multiplex PCR, the TCRdb table keeps only in-frame clones and is missing some. The table has 200,000 to 250,000 clones, about 89% seen once. Material for sequencing was PBMCs. The receptor source for this set is a woman younger than 30 in good health and CMV-seronegative.

This clone appeared a few times. The chain combines TRBV6-5 with TRBJ2-7, with D perhaps TRBD1 (6 bases). The ends were cut back, 4 bases at V and 4 bases at J, with 20 bases in the middle. Looked up from germline, CDR1 is MNHEY and CDR2 is SVGAGI. CDR3 length: 16 residues. The chain's CDR3 is CASSCSQGRVSYEQYF. CDR3 bases: TGTGCCAGCAGTTGCTCGCAGGGGCGGGTTTCGTACGAGCAGTACTTC.

The CDR3 spells CASSSYRGGTDTQYF. Here the CDR3 DNA reads TGTGCCAGCAGTTCATACAGGGGTGGGACAGATACGCAGTATTTT. The chain links TRBV7-9 to TRBJ2-3; TRBD1 agrees at 7 bases. The CDR3 length is 15 residues. With V trimmed by 6 bases and J by 3 bases, 9 bases remained unmatched. Germline CDR1 and CDR2: SEHNR and FQNEAQ (reference sequence).

The CDR3, as DNA: TGTGCCAGCAGGTCGACGGGGGACCTATACAATGAGCAGTTCTTC. Translated, it gives CASRSTGDLYNEQFF. The chain carries TRBV7-9 and TRBJ2-1; D may be TRBD2 (6 bases). V dropped 6 bases and J dropped 4 bases, with 16 bases sitting between them. This CDR3 has 15 residues. The germline gives CDR1 SEHNR, CDR2 FQNEAQ (reference sequence).

The V call is TRBV11-2, the J call TRBJ1-5; D is unclear. V dropped 2 bases and J dropped 6 bases, with 14 bases sitting between them. CDR1 is SGHAT, CDR2 FQNNGV, per germline. The CDR3 spans 15 residues. The CDR3 nucleotides are TGTGCCAGCAGCTTAAATGGTGGGCTCGGTCAGCCCCAGCATTTT. Translating gives CASSLNGGLGQPQHF.

This chain uses TRBV27 with TRBJ2-1; TRBD2 aligns across 12 bases. There are 20 residues in the CDR3. Germline CDR1 reads MNHEY; CDR2 reads SMNVEV (reference sequence). V shed 2 bases, J shed 10 bases, and the junction held 21 bases outside the gene matches. This CDR3 is CASSLLGLAGRYRTQWEQFF. Here the CDR3 DNA reads TGTGCCAGCAGTTTACTCGGACTAGCGGGACGATACCGGACCCAATGGGAGCAGTTCTTC.

This sequence joins TRBV10-2 and TRBJ1-1; no definite D call. The CDR3 is 13 residues long. Germline V gene data show CDR1 as WSHSY and CDR2 as SAAADI. V was clipped by 2 bases and J by 4 bases, with 8 bases between them. The CDR3: CASSEAPGTEAFF. CDR3 DNA sequence: TGCGCCAGCAGTGAGGCCCCCGGCACTGAAGCTTTCTTT.

This chain uses TRBV15 with TRBJ2-1; D might be TRBD2 (6 bases). CDR1 and CDR2 (germline): LNHNV, YYDKDF (reference sequence). Deletions cut 5 bases from V and 8 bases from J, with 22 bases between. This CDR3 contains 16 residues. The CDR3 is CATSQVLLGSVDEQFF. CDR3 DNA: TGTGCCACCAGCCAAGTTTTACTCGGGAGTGTCGATGAGCAGTTCTTC.

This clone appeared a single time. CDR3 sequence reads: CASSARVSGANVLTF. The DNA of the CDR3 is TGTGCCAGCAGCGCCAGGGTATCTGGGGCCAACGTCCTGACTTTC. V and J are TRBV9 and TRBJ2-6; the D gene is possibly TRBD1 (5 bases). The CDR3 loop spans 15 amino acids. Trimming removed 3 bases at V and 1 base at J, with 8 bases between. Per germline, CDR1 SGDLS and CDR2 YYNGEE.

V gene TRBV5-3 combines with J gene TRBJ2-1, with 9 nucleotides matching TRBD2. TRBV5-3 counts as an open reading frame of uncertain function. The CDR3 is made up of 15 amino acids. Trimming took 6 bases from V and 5 from J; bases not matched to a gene: 9. In nucleotides, the CDR3 is TGTGCCAGAACCATGGAGCTAGCGGGGAACAATGAGCAGTTCTTC. It codes for CARTMELAGNNEQFF.

CDR3 nucleotide sequence: TGTGCCAGCAGCCCCTACTCGACATCCACCTACGAGCAGTACTTC. Its protein product is CASSPYSTSTYEQYF. The chain uses TRBV11-2 and TRBJ2-7; D not certain. The CDR3 is 15 amino acids. Germline V gives CDR1 SGHAT, CDR2 FQNNGV. V was trimmed by 5 bases and J by 2 bases, leaving 16 bases between them.

V usage is TRBV14 and J usage is TRBJ2-1; the match to TRBD2 covers 14 bases. The CDR3 length is 16 residues. V lost 4 bases, J lost 7 bases, and 6 bases stayed unmatched. Germline V gene sequence: CDR1 SGHDN, CDR2 FVKESK. CDR3 sequence reads: CASSPRGLAGANEQFF. CDR3 DNA sequence: TGTGCCAGCAGCCCAAGGGGACTAGCGGGAGCGAATGAGCAGTTCTTC. Filled out from reference TRBV14 and TRBJ2-1, the complete variable domain reads EAGVTQFPSHSVIEKGQTVTLRCDPISGHDNLYWYRRVMGKEIKFLLHFVKESKQDESGMPNNRFLAERTGGTYSTLKVQPAELEDSGVYFCASSPRGLAGANEQFFGPGTRLTVL.

This chain uses TRBV4-1 with TRBJ2-7; possibly TRBD1 for D (6 bases). CDR1 is MGHRA and CDR2 is YSYEKL in the germline V gene. The germline V and J ends were trimmed by 0 bases and 3 bases, with 15 bases remaining between them. CDR3 length: 16 amino acids. The DNA of the CDR3 is TGCGCCAGCAGCCAAGATCTTCGACAGGCTGGCTACGAGCAGTACTTC. It yields the protein CASSQDLRQAGYEQYF.

The genes are TRBV6-1 and TRBJ1-1, with D perhaps matching TRBD1 (5 bases). The V gene's germline CDR1 is MNHNS and CDR2 SASEGT. The CDR3 loop spans 14 amino acids. V was shortened by 2 bases and J by 0 bases, with 7 bases between the two germline ends. The CDR3 protein is CASSERQLNTEAFF. CDR3 coding DNA: TGTGCCAGCAGTGAACGACAGCTGAACACTGAAGCTTTCTTT.

This sequence joins TRBV4-1 and TRBJ1-1, with D tentatively TRBD1 (5 bases). Trimming cost V 1 base and J 1 base, with 19 bases left between them. The CDR3 has 18 amino acids. Germline CDR1 is MGHRA and CDR2 is YSYEKL. The CDR3 sequence is CASSQGRLRTTSNTEAFF. CDR3 coding DNA: TGCGCCAGCAGCCAAGGAAGGCTGAGGACAACTTCGAACACTGAAGCTTTCTTT.

The rearrangement links TRBV18 to TRBJ1-2; 7 nucleotides line up with TRBD1. Germline V lookup: CDR1 KGHSH, CDR2 LQKENI. CDR3 length equals 16 residues. J lost 3 bases, V lost 2 bases, and 9 bases had no gene match. CDR3 bases: TGTGCCAGCTCACCAACCCTCACAGGGGACCACTATGGCTACACCTTC. Translation: CASSPTLTGDHYGYTF.

The chain joins TRBV11-2 to TRBJ2-7; no clear D. Germline V gene sequence: CDR1 SGHAT, CDR2 FQNNGV. Trimming shortened V by 6 bases and J by 2 bases, and 11 bases separated the two germline ends. The CDR3 runs to 13 residues. CDR3 sequence reads: CASRGEDPYEQYF. In DNA form, the CDR3 reads TGTGCCAGCAGAGGAGAGGATCCCTACGAGCAGTACTTC.

This clone was seen only a few times. V and J are TRBV6-5 and TRBJ2-1; TRBD2 matches 8 bases. The CDR3 consists of 14 residues. The germline V gene has CDR1 MNHEY and CDR2 SVGAGI. V shed 2 bases, J shed 7 bases, and the junction held 4 bases outside the gene matches. The CDR3 bases are TGTGCCAGCAGTTACGCGGGGGGTGCTAATGAGCAGTTCTTC. It specifies CASSYAGGANEQFF.

The V and J genes are TRBV5-1 and TRBJ1-4, with D maybe TRBD1 (5 bases). Germline CDR1 is SGHRS and CDR2 is YFSETQ. Trimming took off 5 bases at V and 0 bases at J, with 11 bases between the two ends. CDR3 length: 15 amino acids. DNA of the CDR3: TGCGCCAGCAGGAGGCAGGGATCAACTAATGAAAAACTGTTTTTT. This gives the protein CASRRQGSTNEKLFF.

The rearrangement links TRBV4-3 to TRBJ1-2; possibly TRBD1 for D (6 bases). Trimming cost V 0 bases and J 5 bases, with 10 bases left between them. The V gene's germline CDR1 is LGHNA and CDR2 YSLEER. The CDR3 runs to 14 residues. CDR3 protein: CASSQEIGGYGYTF. The CDR3 region has the DNA TGCGCCAGCAGCCAAGAAATAGGGGGTTATGGCTACACCTTC.

This sequence joins TRBV4-3 and TRBJ1-1, with a tentative D call TRBD1 (6 bases). This CDR3 has 15 amino acids. V was cut by 4 bases and J by 0 bases, with 12 bases left in between. Germline-derived CDR1 and CDR2 are LGHNA and YSLEER. CDR3 sequence (DNA): TGCGCCAGCAGCCCTAAAGCAGGGGTGAACACTGAAGCTTTCTTT. Its protein is CASSPKAGVNTEAFF.

The genes are TRBV7-9 and TRBJ2-5; 7 bases are shared with TRBD1. The last part of the DNA fits TRBJ2-7 better; the J call may be wrong. Germline V gene lookup returns CDR1 SEHNR and CDR2 FQNEAQ (reference sequence). The CDR3 is 18 residues long. This CDR3 reads CASSFGQDRGKRPYEQYF. The CDR3 DNA sequence: TGTGCCAGCAGCTTCGGACAGGACAGAGGGAAGAGGCCTTACGAGCAGTACTTC.

This clone was seen once. V gene TRBV27 combines with J gene TRBJ2-1, with 8 bases that match TRBD2. The V gene end was trimmed by 7 bases and the J gene end by 2 bases; junction bases not matched to a gene: 10. Germline loops: CDR1 MNHEY, CDR2 SMNVEV (reference sequence). The CDR3 has 16 residues. The CDR3 spells CASIRAGAFAYNEQFF. CDR3 bases: TGTGCCAGCATTCGAGCGGGAGCTTTTGCCTACAATGAGCAGTTCTTC.

J is TRBJ2-7 and V is TRBV5-6; TRBD1 matches 8 bases. In germline, CDR1 is SGHDT, CDR2 YYEEEE. The CDR3 has 14 residues. Trimming removed 2 bases from V and 3 bases from J; junction bases left unmatched: 4. CDR3 coding DNA: TGTGCCAGCAGCTTCGGGACAGGAGGCTACGAGCAGTACTTC. Its protein product is CASSFGTGGYEQYF. The whole variable domain, remainder taken from reference TRBV5-6 and TRBJ2-7, is DAGVTQSPTHLIKTRGQQVTLRCSPKSGHDTVSWYQQALGQGPQFIFQYYEEEERQRGNFPDRFSGHQFPNYSSELNVNALLLGDSALYLCASSFGTGGYEQYFGPGTRLTVT.

The chain recombines TRBV21-1 with TRBJ1-4; the listed D gene, TRBD1, was not tested against the DNA. TRBV21-1 is a known pseudogene. CDR3 length equals 15 residues. The CDR3 bases are TGTGCCAGCAGCAACAGGGGACAGCTAAATGAAAAACTGTTTTTT. Translating gives CASSNRGQLNEKLFF.